The rows below give T cell receptor beta chains drawn from one sample of a study of response to subunit inactivated influenza vaccine. Each CDR3 protein gets one entry after TCRdb re-called the RT-PCR reads with MiXCR. The sample yields some 480,000 distinct CDR3 sequences, around 9.9% seen once. This specimen consisted of PBMCs from blood, obtained more than 35 days after vaccination. These receptors originate from a middle-aged man who received an inactivated influenza vaccine. CDR3s include the opening cysteine and the closing phenylalanine or tryptophan. Expanded clones are given a class, and other clones once, few, many or no size at all.

abundance,len,j_gene,v_gene,CDR3aa
.,13,TRBJ2-3,TRBV20-1,CSGAVTSTDTQYF
many,14,TRBJ1-3,TRBV12-3/TRBV12-4,CASLGLTGGNTIYF
.,11,TRBJ2-2,TRBV29-1,CSAKNTGELFF
few,17,TRBJ2-1,TRBV7-8,CASSPRLAGTIYNEQFF
many,13,TRBJ1-1,TRBV7-2,CASSYTESTGAFF
.,17,TRBJ1-4,TRBV4-3,CASSRMERGPTNEKLFF
few,15,TRBJ2-2,TRBV4-3,CASSQGAVDTGELFF
few,16,TRBJ2-7,TRBV20-1,CSARGPSGRSTNEQYF
many,12,TRBJ2-5,TRBV12-3/TRBV12-4,CASSPTLGTQYF
few,14,TRBJ2-1,TRBV2,CASKWRQGYNEQFF
few,13,TRBJ2-1,TRBV7-7,CASSPSVRGRQFF
medium-sized,11,TRBJ1-2,TRBV12-3/TRBV12-4,CASSPGTGYTF
.,15,TRBJ1-6,TRBV4-3,CASSHRQGVNSPLHF
.,13,TRBJ2-3,TRBV29-1,CSVNPGLRDTQYF
few,16,TRBJ2-7,TRBV9,CASSYSTGTASYEQYF
many,15,TRBJ1-5,TRBV5-5,CASSLVWQTAQPQHF
.,13,TRBJ2-7,TRBV20-1,CSGGSGASYEQYF